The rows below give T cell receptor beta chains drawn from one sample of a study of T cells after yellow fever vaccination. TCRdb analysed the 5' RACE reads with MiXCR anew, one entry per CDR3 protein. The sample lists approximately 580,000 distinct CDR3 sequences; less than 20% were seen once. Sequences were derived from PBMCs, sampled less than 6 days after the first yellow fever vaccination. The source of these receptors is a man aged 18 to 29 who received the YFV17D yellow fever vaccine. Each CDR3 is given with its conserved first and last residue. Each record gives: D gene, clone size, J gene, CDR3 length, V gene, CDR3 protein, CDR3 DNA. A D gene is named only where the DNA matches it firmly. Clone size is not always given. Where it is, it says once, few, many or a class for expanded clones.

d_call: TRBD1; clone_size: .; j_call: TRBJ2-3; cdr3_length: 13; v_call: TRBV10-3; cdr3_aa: CAILQGAGDTQYF; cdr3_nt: TGTGCCATCTTGCAGGGGGCTGGTGATACGCAGTATTTT
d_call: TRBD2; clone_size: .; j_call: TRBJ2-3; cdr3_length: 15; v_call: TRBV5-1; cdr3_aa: CASSLHGGNTDTQYF; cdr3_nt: TGCGCCAGCAGCTTGCACGGGGGGAACACAGATACGCAGTATTTT
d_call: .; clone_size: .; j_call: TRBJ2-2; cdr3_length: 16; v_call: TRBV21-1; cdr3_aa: CAERVEGPRNTGELFF; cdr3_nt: TGTGCCGAACGGGTCGAGGGGCCAAGGAACACCGGGGAGCTGTTTTTT
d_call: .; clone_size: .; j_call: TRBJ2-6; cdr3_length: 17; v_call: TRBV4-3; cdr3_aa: CASSQDPDFSGANVLTF; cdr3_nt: TGCGCCAGCAGCCAAGATCCGGATTTCTCTGGGGCCAACGTCCTGACTTTC
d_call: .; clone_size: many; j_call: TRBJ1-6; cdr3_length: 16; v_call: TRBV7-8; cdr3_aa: CASSSLNVQGNSPLHF; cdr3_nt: TGTGCCAGCAGCTCCCTTAACGTTCAGGGAAATTCACCCCTCCACTTT
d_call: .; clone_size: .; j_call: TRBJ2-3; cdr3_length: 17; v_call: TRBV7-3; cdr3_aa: CASSIGGDPGDKDTQYF; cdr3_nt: TGTGCCAGCAGTATTGGAGGGGACCCCGGGGACAAAGATACGCAGTATTTT
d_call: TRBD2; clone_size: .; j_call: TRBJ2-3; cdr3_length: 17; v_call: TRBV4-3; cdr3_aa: CASSHSGGGSMTDTQYF; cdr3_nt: TGCGCCAGCAGCCATTCGGGCGGGGGGTCAATGACAGATACGCAGTATTTT
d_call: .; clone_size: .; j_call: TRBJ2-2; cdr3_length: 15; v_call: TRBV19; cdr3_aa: CASRTPRVNTGELFF; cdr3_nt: TGTGCCAGTAGGACCCCCAGGGTTAACACCGGGGAGCTGTTTTTT
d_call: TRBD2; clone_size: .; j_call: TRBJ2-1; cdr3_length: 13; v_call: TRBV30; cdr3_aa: CAWSDGRDNEQFF; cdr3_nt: TGTGCCTGGAGTGACGGGAGGGACAATGAGCAGTTCTTC
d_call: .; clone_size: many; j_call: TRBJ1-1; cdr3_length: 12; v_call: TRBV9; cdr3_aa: CASGYKDTEAFF; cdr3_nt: TGTGCCAGCGGTTATAAGGACACTGAAGCTTTCTTT
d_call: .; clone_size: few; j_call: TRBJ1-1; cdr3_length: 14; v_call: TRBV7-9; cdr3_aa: CASSPSTGNTEAFF; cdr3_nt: TGTGCCAGCAGCCCCTCGACTGGGAACACTGAAGCTTTCTTT
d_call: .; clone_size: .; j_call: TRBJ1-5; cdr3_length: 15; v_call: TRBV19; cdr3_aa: CASIPVPGAAQPQHF; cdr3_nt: TGTGCCAGTATCCCAGTCCCAGGGGCGGCCCAGCCCCAGCATTTT
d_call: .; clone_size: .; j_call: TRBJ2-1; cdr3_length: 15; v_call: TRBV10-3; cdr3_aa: CAISQLEIGANEQFF; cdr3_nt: TGTGCCATCAGCCAGTTGGAGATAGGTGCCAATGAGCAGTTCTTC
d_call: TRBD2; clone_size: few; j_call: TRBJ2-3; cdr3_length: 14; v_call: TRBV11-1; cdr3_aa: CASSRPGLADTQYF; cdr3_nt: TGTGCCAGCAGCAGACCGGGACTAGCGGATACGCAGTATTTT
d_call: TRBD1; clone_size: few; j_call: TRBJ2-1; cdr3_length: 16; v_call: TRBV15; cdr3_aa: CATSRAMTGLGNEQFF; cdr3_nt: TGTGCCACCAGCAGGGCTATGACAGGGTTGGGAAATGAGCAGTTCTTC
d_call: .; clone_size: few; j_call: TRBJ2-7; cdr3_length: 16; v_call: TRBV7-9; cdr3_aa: CASSREAQTATYEQYF; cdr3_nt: TGTGCCAGCAGCCGAGAGGCCCAGACAGCGACCTACGAGCAGTACTTC
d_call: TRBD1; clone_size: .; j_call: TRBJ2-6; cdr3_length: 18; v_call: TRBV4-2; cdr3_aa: CASSPPGAGGPGANVLTF; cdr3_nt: TGTGCCAGCAGCCCCCCGGGGGCAGGGGGCCCTGGGGCCAACGTCCTGACTTTC
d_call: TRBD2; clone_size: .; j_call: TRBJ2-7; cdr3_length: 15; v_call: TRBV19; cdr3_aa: CASSRTGTSNSEQYF; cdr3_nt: TGTGCCAGTAGTAGGACCGGGACTAGTAATTCCGAGCAGTACTTC
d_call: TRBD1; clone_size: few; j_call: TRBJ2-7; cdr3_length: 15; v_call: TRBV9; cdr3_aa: CASSAAQGTAYEQYF; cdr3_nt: TGTGCCAGCAGCGCTGCACAGGGGACAGCCTACGAGCAGTACTTC
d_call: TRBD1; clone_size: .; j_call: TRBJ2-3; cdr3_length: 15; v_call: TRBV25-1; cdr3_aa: CASSGSQGVSDTQYF; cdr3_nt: TGTGCCAGCAGTGGGAGCCAGGGGGTTTCAGATACGCAGTATTTT
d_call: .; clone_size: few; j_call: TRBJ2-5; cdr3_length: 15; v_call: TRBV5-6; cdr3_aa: CASSFTPGTQETQYF; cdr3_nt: TGTGCCAGCAGCTTTACCCCCGGGACACAGGAGACCCAGTACTTC
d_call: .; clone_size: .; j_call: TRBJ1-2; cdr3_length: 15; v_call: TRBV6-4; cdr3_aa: CASRGPPVSTDGYTF; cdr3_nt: TGTGCCAGCAGGGGTCCCCCAGTTTCAACCGATGGCTACACCTTC
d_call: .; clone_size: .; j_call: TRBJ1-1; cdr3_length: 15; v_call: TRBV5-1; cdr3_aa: CASSPYRPLNTEAFF; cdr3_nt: TGCGCCAGCAGCCCTTACAGGCCCTTGAACACTGAAGCTTTCTTT
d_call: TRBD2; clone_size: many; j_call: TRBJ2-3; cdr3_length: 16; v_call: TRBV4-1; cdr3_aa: CASSQRLAGGTDTQYF; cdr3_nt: TGCGCCAGCAGCCAACGTTTAGCGGGGGGCACAGATACGCAGTATTTT
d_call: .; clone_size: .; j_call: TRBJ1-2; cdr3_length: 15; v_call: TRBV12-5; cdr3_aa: CASGLVGGRIYGYTF; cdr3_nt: TGTGCTAGTGGTTTGGTAGGGGGACGGATCTATGGCTACACCTTC
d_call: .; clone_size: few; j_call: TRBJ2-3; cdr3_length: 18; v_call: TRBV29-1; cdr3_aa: CSVVRLGSGGGGADTQYF; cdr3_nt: TGCAGCGTTGTTCGGTTGGGGTCCGGCGGGGGCGGGGCAGATACGCAGTATTTT
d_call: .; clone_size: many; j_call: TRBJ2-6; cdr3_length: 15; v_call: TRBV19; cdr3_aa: CASSSRGSGANVLTF; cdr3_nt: TGTGCCAGTAGCAGCAGGGGTTCTGGGGCCAACGTCCTGACTTTC
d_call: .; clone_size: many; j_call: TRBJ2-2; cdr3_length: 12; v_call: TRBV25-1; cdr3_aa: CASRGDTGELFF; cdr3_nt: TGTGCCAGCAGGGGGGACACCGGGGAGCTGTTTTTT
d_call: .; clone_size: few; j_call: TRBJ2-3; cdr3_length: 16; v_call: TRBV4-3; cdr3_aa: CASSQDTGTGTDTQYF; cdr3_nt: TGCGCCAGCAGCCAAGATACCGGGACCGGCACAGATACGCAGTATTTT
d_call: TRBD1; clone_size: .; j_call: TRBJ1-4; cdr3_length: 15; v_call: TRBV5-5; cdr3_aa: CASGTGPQRGEKLFF; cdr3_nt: TGTGCCAGTGGGACAGGTCCGCAAAGGGGTGAAAAACTGTTTTTT
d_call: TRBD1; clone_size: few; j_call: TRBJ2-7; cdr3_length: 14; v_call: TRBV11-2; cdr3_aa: CASSLGQAPYEQYF; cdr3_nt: TGTGCCAGCAGCTTGGGACAGGCCCCCTACGAGCAGTACTTC
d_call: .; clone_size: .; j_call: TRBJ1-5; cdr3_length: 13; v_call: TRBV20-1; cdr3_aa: CSARTELNQPQHF; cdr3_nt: TGCAGTGCTCGAACAGAGCTCAATCAGCCCCAGCATTTT
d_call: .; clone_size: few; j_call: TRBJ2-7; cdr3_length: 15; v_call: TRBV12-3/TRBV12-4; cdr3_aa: CASSGAVQPHYEQYF; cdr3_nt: TGTGCCAGCAGCGGAGCGGTACAGCCCCACTACGAGCAGTACTTC
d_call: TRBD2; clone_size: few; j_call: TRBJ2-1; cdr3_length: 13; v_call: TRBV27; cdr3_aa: CASSFRGVDEQFF; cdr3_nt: TGTGCCAGCAGCTTTCGGGGGGTGGATGAGCAGTTCTTC
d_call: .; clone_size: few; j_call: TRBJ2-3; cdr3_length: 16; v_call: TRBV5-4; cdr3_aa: CASSLLLAANTDTQYF; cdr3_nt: TGTGCCAGCAGCCTACTCCTGGCAGCGAACACAGATACGCAGTATTTT
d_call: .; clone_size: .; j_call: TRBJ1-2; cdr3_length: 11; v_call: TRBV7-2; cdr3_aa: CASSLQEFYTF; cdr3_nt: TGTGCCAGCAGCTTACAGGAGTTCTACACCTTC
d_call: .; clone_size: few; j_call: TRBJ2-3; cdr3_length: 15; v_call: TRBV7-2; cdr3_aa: CASSPLTPSTDTQYF; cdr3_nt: TGTGCCAGCAGCCCTTTGACACCTAGCACAGATACGCAGTATTTT
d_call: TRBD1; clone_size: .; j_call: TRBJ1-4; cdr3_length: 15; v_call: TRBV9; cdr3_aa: CASSVGGQGDEKLFF; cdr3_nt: TGTGCCAGCAGCGTAGGGGGACAGGGGGACGAAAAACTGTTTTTT
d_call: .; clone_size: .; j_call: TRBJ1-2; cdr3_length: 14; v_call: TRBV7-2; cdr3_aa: CASSQAAGGDGYTF; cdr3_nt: TGTGCCAGCAGCCAGGCGGCGGGAGGGGATGGCTACACCTTC
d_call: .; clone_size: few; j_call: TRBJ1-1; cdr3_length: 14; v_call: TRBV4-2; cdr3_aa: CASSPRPQNTEAFF; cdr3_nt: TGTGCCAGCAGCCCGAGGCCCCAGAACACTGAAGCTTTCTTT
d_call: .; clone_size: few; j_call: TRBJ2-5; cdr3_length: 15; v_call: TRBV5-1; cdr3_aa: CASTVSGTYQETQYF; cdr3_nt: TGCGCCAGCACTGTATCTGGGACATACCAAGAGACCCAGTACTTC
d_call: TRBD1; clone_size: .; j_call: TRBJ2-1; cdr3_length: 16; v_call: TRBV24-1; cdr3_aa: CATSAFDRGSYNEQFF; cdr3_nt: TGTGCCACCAGTGCCTTCGACAGGGGGTCCTACAATGAGCAGTTCTTC